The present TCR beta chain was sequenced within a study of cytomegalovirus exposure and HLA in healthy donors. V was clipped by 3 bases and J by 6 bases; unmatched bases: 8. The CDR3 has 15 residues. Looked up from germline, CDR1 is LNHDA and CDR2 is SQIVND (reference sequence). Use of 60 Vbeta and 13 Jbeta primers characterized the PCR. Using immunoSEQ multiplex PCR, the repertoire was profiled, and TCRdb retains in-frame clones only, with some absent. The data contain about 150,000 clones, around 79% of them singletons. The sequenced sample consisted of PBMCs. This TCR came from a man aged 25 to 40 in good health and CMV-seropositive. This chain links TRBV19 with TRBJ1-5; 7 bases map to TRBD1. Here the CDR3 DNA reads TGTGCCAGTAGTATGGAACAGGGGCCATCTCAGCCCCAGCATTTT. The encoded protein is CASSMEQGPSQPQHF.